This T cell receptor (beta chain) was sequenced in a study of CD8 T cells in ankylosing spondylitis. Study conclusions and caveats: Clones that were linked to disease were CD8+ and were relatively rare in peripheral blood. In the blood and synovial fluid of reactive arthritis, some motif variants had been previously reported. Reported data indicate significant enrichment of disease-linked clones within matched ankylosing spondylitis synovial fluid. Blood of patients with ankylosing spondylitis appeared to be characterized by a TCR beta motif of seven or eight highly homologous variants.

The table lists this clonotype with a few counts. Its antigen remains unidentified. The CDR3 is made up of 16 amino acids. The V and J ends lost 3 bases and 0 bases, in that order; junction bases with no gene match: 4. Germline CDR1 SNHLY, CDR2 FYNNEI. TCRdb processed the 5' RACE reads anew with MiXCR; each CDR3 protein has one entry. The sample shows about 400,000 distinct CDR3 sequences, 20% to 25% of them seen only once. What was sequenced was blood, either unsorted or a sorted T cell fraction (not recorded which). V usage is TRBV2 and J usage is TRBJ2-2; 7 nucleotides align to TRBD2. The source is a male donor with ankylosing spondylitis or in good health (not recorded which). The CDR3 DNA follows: TGTGCCAGCAGTGATTTTCGGGGGGCGAACACCGGGGAGCTGTTTTTT. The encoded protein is CASSDFRGANTGELFF.